The present T cell receptor (beta chain) was sequenced within a study of T cell changes during pregnancy in multiple sclerosis. The data were produced by immunoSEQ multiplex PCR, yet TCRdb's version contains in-frame clones alone and is incomplete. This sample has 25,000 to 35,000 clones, with around nine tenths found just once. CDR1 is SGDLS, CDR2 YYNGEE, per germline. V lost 3 bases and J lost 6, with 18 bases in between. The CDR3 runs to 16 residues. This TCR was recovered from a female donor in good health, enrolled as a control in a pregnancy study. V usage is TRBV9 and J usage is TRBJ2-2, with D possibly being TRBD1 (6 bases). Sequenced material: CD4+ T cells from peripheral blood mononuclear cells, taken in the first trimester of pregnancy. The CDR3 reads CASSETGTQSSGELFF. As DNA, the CDR3 is TGTGCCAGCAGCGAAACCGGGACACAGTCGTCCGGGGAGCTGTTTTTT.